The 21 T cell receptor beta chains below all came from one sample that was sequenced in a study of radiotherapy plus CTLA-4 blockade in lung cancer. TCRdb keeps only in-frame clones here, not all; method: immunoSEQ multiplex PCR. The sample holds roughly 80,000 clones, 70% to 80% seen once. Sequences were derived from peripheral blood, sampled from a patient treated with radiotherapy plus ipilimumab. The origin of the receptors is a human donor with non-small cell lung cancer whose response to radiotherapy plus ipilimumab could not be evaluated.

This clone was counted only a few times. The chain has TRBV4-3 and TRBJ2-5, with 7 bases matching TRBD1. The length of the CDR3 is 14 residues. The junction had 5 bases not matched to a gene; V was cut back by 5 bases and J by 2 bases. The germline V gene has CDR1 LGHNA and CDR2 YSLEER. CDR3: CASSKRTGQETQYF. CDR3 coding DNA: TGCGCCAGCAGCAAGAGGACAGGACAAGAGACCCAGTACTTC.

The CDR3 sequence is CATSRDQWEAYEQYF. CDR3 coding DNA: TGTGCCACCAGCAGGGACCAGTGGGAGGCTTACGAGCAGTACTTC. The rearrangement uses TRBV15 and TRBJ2-7; TRBD2 might be the D (6 bases). This CDR3 spans 15 amino acids. Germline CDR1 LNHNV, CDR2 YYDKDF (reference sequence). Trimming removed 3 bases at V and 4 bases at J, with 16 bases between.

The CDR3 sequence: CASSLNRGRGTGELFF. For the CDR3, the DNA is TGTGCCAGCAGTTTAAACAGGGGGCGCGGCACCGGGGAGCTGTTTTTT. The V gene is TRBV28, the J gene TRBJ2-2; 9 nucleotides agree with TRBD1. J was trimmed by 4 bases and V by 2 bases; bases with no gene match: 5. The germline V gene has CDR1 MDHEN and CDR2 SYDVKM. The CDR3 consists of 16 residues.

The chain has TRBV28 and TRBJ1-2; D remains ambiguous. This CDR3 has 14 residues. Germline-derived CDR1 and CDR2 are MDHEN and SYDVKM. V was shortened by 3 bases and J by 4 bases, with 12 bases between the two germline ends. The CDR3 here is CASSLGLAIYGYTF. For the CDR3, the DNA is TGTGCCAGCAGTTTGGGGTTAGCGATCTATGGCTACACCTTC.

In this sample, this clone turned up a few times. The CDR3 nucleotides read TGTGCCAGCAGGACCTCTGAGCGGAACGTGTTCTTC. Encoded protein: CASRTSERNVFF. The chain combines TRBV2 with TRBJ2-1; TRBD2 is a possible D gene (5 bases). Germline V CDR1 and CDR2: SNHLY, FYNNEI. V was shortened by 6 bases and J by 15 bases, with 18 bases between the two germline ends. The CDR3 length is 12 residues.

This clone was detected a few times. This chain uses TRBV28 with TRBJ1-5; D perhaps matches TRBD1 (5 bases). Trimming took 8 bases from V and 4 from J, leaving 9 bases between them. Per the germline V gene, CDR1 is MDHEN and CDR2 is SYDVKM. CDR3 length: 12 amino acids. The CDR3 DNA reads TGTGCCAGCCTCCGGGGGAATCAGCCCCAGCATTTT. This gives the protein CASLRGNQPQHF.

The genes are TRBV7-8 and TRBJ2-7; 9 nucleotides align to TRBD2. CDR1 SGHVS and CDR2 FQNEAQ come from the germline V gene. V shed 5 bases, J shed 2 bases, and the junction held 10 bases outside the gene matches. The CDR3 is 16 residues long. The CDR3 sequence is CASSLSGGGATYEQYF. The CDR3 DNA sequence: TGTGCCAGCAGCCTCTCCGGCGGGGGGGCGACCTACGAGCAGTACTTC.

The V call is TRBV2, the J call TRBJ2-7, with a weak D call TRBD1 (5 bases). V lost 5 bases and J lost 3, with 8 bases in between. The CDR3 spans 12 residues. Germline V gene sequence: CDR1 SNHLY, CDR2 FYNNEI. CDR3 in amino acids: CASSQQDYEQYF. CDR3 DNA sequence: TGTGCCAGCAGTCAACAGGACTACGAGCAGTACTTC.

The V and J genes are TRBV13 and TRBJ2-5, with D possibly matching TRBD2 (5 bases). The CDR3 is made up of 14 amino acids. CDR1 and CDR2 (germline): PRHDT, FYEKMQ (reference sequence). Trimming left V 4 bases short and J 0 bases short, with 9 bases between. The CDR3 is CASSSGLNQETQYF. The CDR3 DNA sequence: TGTGCCAGCAGCTCAGGACTGAACCAAGAGACCCAGTACTTC.

The chain uses TRBV29-1 and TRBJ2-7; TRBD1 aligns across 8 bases. J was trimmed by 1 base and V by 7 bases; bases with no gene match: 9. The germline gives CDR1 SQVTM, CDR2 ANQGSEA. This CDR3 has 14 residues. As DNA, the CDR3 is TGCAGCGCTCGGACAGGGATCGCGTCCTACGAGCAGTACTTC. Its protein product is CSARTGIASYEQYF.

This chain connects TRBV9 to TRBJ1-1; D unclear. Per the germline V gene, CDR1 is SGDLS and CDR2 is YYNGEE. V lost 4 bases and J 0 bases, leaving 7 bases between the germline ends. The CDR3 loop spans 13 amino acids. The CDR3 region is CASSLSMNTEAFF. CDR3 nucleotides: TGTGCCAGCAGCTTAAGCATGAACACTGAAGCTTTCTTT. The variable domain in full, with the rest retrieved from reference TRBV9 and TRBJ1-1, is DSGVTQTPKHLITATGQRVTLRCSPRSGDLSVYWYQQSLDQGLQFLIQYYNGEERAKGNILERFSAQQFPDLHSELNLSSLELGDSALYFCASSLSMNTEAFFGQGTRLTVV.

This clone was seen once. CDR3 loop: CASSLANTEAFF. DNA for the CDR3: TGCGCCAGCAGCTTGGCTAACACTGAAGCTTTCTTT. The chain has TRBV5-1 and TRBJ1-1, with D uncertain. CDR1 and CDR2 from the germline V gene are SGHRS and YFSETQ. The V gene lost 0 bases and the J gene lost 2 bases, with 2 bases spanning the gap. The CDR3 extends over 12 amino acids.

The genes are TRBV5-4 and TRBJ2-3, with 8 positions matching TRBD1. The CDR3 length is 15 residues. The V gene's germline CDR1 is SGHNT and CDR2 YYREEE (reference sequence). Germline trimming cut 4 bases from V and 3 bases from J; bases unmatched to any gene: 7. CDR3 nucleotides: TGTGCCAGCAGCGGAGGACAGGGACAAACAGATACGCAGTATTTT. Residues: CASSGGQGQTDTQYF.

The CDR3, as DNA: TGTGCCAGCAGTGACGGGACAGGGGGCAATGAGCAGTTCTTC. The encoded protein is CASSDGTGGNEQFF. This sequence joins TRBV27 and TRBJ2-1, with 11 bases that match TRBD1. Germline CDR1 is MNHEY and CDR2 is SMNVEV (reference sequence). This CDR3 region has 14 residues. V was pared by 5 bases and J by 6 bases, with 3 bases of the junction left unmatched.

The V call is TRBV19, the J call TRBJ1-5; D not certain. Germline V gene lookup returns CDR1 LNHDA and CDR2 SQIVND (reference sequence). CDR3 length equals 16 residues. V was shortened by 3 bases and J by 5 bases, with 17 bases between the two germline ends. Written as DNA, the CDR3 is TGTGCCAGTAGTATGAAAATGGCGGGGTTGGATCAGCCCCAGCATTTT. This codes for CASSMKMAGLDQPQHF.

The chain carries TRBV30 and TRBJ1-5; a possible D gene is TRBD1 (6 bases). Germline V gene sequence: CDR1 GTSNPN, CDR2 SVGIG (reference sequence). The V end was cut by 2 bases, the J end by 1 base, with 15 bases between. The CDR3 extends over 16 amino acids. The CDR3 protein is CAWSLQGWASNQPQHF. The CDR3 coding sequence is TGTGCCTGGAGTTTACAGGGTTGGGCAAGCAATCAGCCCCAGCATTTT.

The chain combines TRBV11-2 with TRBJ2-1, with D perhaps matching TRBD1 (6 bases). Germline CDR1 is SGHAT and CDR2 is FQNNGV. Trimming left V 6 bases short and J 0 bases short, with 12 bases between. CDR3 length: 15 residues. The CDR3 coding sequence is TGTGCCAGCAGTTCAACAGGGAGCTCCTACAATGAGCAGTTCTTC. Translating it yields CASSSTGSSYNEQFF.

The CDR3 spells CASSGVGEKLFF. The DNA of the CDR3 is TGTGCCAGCTCAGGGGTTGGCGAAAAACTGTTTTTT. This sequence joins TRBV6-5 and TRBJ1-4; D is perhaps TRBD1 (6 bases). The CDR3 is made up of 12 amino acids. Trimming pared 8 bases from V and 8 bases from J, leaving 12 bases between. Germline V gives CDR1 MNHEY, CDR2 SVGAGI.

V usage is TRBV5-5 and J usage is TRBJ1-1; possibly TRBD1 for D (5 bases). Deletions cut 4 bases from V and 1 base from J, with 11 bases between. CDR1 is SGHKS, CDR2 YYEKEE, per germline (reference sequence). This CDR3 spans 14 amino acids. The chain's CDR3 is CASSPRQQNTEAFF. In DNA, the CDR3 is TGTGCCAGCAGCCCTCGACAGCAGAACACTGAAGCTTTCTTT.

The chain uses TRBV9 and TRBJ2-3; 8 bases are a match to TRBD2. Germline V gene data show CDR1 as SGDLS and CDR2 as YYNGEE. V shed 4 bases and J 6 bases; nucleotides not matched to a gene: 7. The CDR3 totals 14 residues. The CDR3 loop is CASSIPGRGDTQYF. The CDR3 nucleotides are TGTGCCAGCAGCATACCCGGGAGGGGCGATACGCAGTATTTT.

V usage is TRBV7-8 and J usage is TRBJ1-3; the D gene is possibly TRBD1 (5 bases). Trimming removed 5 bases from V and 4 bases from J, with 18 bases in between. This CDR3 region has 16 residues. The germline gives CDR1 SGHVS, CDR2 FQNEAQ. DNA of the CDR3: TGTGCCAGCAGCCCAATTGGCGGGGCCTCGGGAAACACCATATATTTT. Its translation: CASSPIGGASGNTIYF.